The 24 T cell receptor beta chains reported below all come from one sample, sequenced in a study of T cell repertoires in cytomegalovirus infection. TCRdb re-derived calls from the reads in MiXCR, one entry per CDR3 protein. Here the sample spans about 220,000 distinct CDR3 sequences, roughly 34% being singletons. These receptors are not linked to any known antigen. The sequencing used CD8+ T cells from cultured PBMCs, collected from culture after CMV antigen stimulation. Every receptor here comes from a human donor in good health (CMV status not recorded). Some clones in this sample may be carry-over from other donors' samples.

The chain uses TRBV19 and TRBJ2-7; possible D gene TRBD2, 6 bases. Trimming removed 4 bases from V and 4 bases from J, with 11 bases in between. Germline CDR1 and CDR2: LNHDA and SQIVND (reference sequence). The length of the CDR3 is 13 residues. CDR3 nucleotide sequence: TGTGCCAGTAGTAGCGGGGACGGTTACGAGCAGTACTTC. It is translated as CASSSGDGYEQYF. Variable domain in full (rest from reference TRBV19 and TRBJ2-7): DGGITQSPKYLFRKEGQNVTLSCEQNLNHDAMYWYRQDPGQGLRLIYYSQIVNDFQKGDIAEGYSVSREKKESFPLTVTSAQKNPTAFYLCASSSGDGYEQYFGPGTRLTVT.

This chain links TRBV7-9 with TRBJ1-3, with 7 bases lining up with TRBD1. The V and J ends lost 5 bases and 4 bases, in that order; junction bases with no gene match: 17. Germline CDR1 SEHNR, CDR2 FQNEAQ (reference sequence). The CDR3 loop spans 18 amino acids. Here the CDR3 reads CASSPYSIPRDRGNTIYF. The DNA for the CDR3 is TGTGCCAGCAGCCCCTACTCGATACCCCGGGACAGAGGAAACACCATATATTTT.

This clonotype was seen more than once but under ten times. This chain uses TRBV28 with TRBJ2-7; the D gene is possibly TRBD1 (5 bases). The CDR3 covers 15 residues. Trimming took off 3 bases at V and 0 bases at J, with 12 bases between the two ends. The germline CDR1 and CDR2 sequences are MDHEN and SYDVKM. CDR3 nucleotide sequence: TGTGCCAGCAGTTTTTCGCTGGACATCTCCTACGAGCAGTACTTC. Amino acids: CASSFSLDISYEQYF.

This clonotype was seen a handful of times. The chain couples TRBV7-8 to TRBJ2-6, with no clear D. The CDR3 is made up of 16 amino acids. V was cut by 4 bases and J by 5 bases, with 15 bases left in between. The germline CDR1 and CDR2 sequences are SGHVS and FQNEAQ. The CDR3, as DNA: TGTGCCAGCAGCTCAAGCCAGGTGATTCGGGCCAACGTCCTGACTTTC. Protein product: CASSSSQVIRANVLTF.

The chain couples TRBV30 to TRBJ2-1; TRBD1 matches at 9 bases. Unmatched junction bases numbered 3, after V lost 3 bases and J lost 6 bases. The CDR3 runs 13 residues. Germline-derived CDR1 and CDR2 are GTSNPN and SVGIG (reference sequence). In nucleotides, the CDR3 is TGTGCCTGGAGCCCGACAGGGGGCAATGAGCAGTTCTTC. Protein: CAWSPTGGNEQFF.

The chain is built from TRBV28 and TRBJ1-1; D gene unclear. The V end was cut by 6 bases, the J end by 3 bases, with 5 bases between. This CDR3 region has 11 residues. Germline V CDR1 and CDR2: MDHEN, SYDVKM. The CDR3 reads CASRGYTEAFF. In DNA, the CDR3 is TGTGCCAGCAGGGGATACACTGAAGCTTTCTTT.

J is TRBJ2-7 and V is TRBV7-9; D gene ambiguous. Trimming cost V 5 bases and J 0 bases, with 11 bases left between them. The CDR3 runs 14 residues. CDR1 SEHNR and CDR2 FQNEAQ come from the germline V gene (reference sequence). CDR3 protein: CASSPLPGSYEQYF. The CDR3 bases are TGTGCCAGCAGCCCCCTCCCGGGCTCCTACGAGCAGTACTTC.

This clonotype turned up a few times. The CDR3 protein is CASSLEPLEGGPSTDTQYF. The CDR3 DNA sequence: TGTGCCAGCAGCTTAGAACCCCTCGAGGGAGGACCTAGCACAGATACGCAGTATTTT. The chain joins TRBV7-8 to TRBJ2-3, with D possibly matching TRBD2 (6 bases). CDR1 and CDR2 from the germline V gene are SGHVS and FQNEAQ. The CDR3 loop spans 19 amino acids. V was pared by 1 base and J by 0 bases, with 20 bases between. The whole variable domain, remainder taken from reference TRBV7-8 and TRBJ2-3, is GAGVSQSPRYKVAKRGQDVALRCDPISGHVSLFWYQQALGQGPEFLTYFQNEAQLDKSGLPSDRFFAERPEGSVSTLKIQRTQQEDSAVYLCASSLEPLEGGPSTDTQYFGPGTRLTVL.

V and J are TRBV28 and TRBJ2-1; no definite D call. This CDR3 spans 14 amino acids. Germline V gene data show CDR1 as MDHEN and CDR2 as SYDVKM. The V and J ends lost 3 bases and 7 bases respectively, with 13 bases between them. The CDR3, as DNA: TGTGCCAGCAGTTTCCGGGCCCGCCGGAATGAGCAGTTCTTC. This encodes CASSFRARRNEQFF.

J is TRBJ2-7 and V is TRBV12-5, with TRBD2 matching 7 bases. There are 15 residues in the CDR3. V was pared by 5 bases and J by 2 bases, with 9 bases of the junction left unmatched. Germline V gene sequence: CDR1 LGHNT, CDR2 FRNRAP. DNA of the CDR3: TGTGCTAGTGGTGCGTACGGGACTACCACCTACGAGCAGTACTTC. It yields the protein CASGAYGTTTYEQYF.

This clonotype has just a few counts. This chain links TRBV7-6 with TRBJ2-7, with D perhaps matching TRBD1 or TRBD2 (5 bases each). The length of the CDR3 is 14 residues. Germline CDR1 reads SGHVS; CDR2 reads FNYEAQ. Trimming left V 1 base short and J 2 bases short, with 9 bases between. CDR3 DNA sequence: TGTGCCAGCAGCTTAGAGGGGACGGCCTACGAGCAGTACTTC. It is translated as CASSLEGTAYEQYF.

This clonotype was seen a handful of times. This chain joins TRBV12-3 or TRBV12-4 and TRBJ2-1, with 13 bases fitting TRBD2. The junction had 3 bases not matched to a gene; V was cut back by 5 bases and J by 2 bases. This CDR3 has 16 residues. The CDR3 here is CASSRGTSGAYNEQFF. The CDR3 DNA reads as TGTGCCAGCAGTCGTGGGACTAGCGGGGCCTACAATGAGCAGTTCTTC.

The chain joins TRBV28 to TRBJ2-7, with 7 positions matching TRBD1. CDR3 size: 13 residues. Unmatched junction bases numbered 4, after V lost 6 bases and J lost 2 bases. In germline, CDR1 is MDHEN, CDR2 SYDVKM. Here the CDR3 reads CASSRGTAYEQYF. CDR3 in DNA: TGTGCCAGCAGCAGAGGGACAGCCTACGAGCAGTACTTC.

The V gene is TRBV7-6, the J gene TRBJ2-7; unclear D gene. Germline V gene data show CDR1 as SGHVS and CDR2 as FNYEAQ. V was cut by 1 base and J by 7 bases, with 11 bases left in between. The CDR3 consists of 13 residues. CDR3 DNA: TGTGCCAGCAGCTTAGAACCTCCTTGGGAGCAGTACTTC. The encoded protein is CASSLEPPWEQYF.

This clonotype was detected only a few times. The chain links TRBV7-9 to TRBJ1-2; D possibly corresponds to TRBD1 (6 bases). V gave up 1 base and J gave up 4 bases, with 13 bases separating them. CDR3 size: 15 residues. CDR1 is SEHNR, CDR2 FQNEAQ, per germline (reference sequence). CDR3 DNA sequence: TGTGCCAGCAGCTTAGGTCCCGGGACATCCTATGGCTACACCTTC. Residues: CASSLGPGTSYGYTF.

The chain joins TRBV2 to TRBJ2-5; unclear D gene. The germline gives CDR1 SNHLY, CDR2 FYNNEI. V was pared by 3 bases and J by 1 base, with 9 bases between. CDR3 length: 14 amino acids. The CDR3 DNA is TGTGCCAGCAGTGATCTCCCACCCCAAGAGACCCAGTACTTC. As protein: CASSDLPPQETQYF. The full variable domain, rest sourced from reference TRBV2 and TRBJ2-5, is EPEVTQTPSHQVTQMGQEVILRCVPISNHLYFYWYRQILGQKVEFLVSFYNNEISEKSEIFDDQFSVERPDGSNFTLKIRSTKLEDSAMYFCASSDLPPQETQYFGPGTRLLVL.

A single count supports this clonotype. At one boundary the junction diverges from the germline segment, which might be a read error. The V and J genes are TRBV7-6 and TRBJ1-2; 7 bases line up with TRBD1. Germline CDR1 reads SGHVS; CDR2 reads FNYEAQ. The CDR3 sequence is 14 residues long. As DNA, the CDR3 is TGTGCAAGCAGACAAATAGACAGGGTCTATGGCTACACCTTC. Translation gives CASRQIDRVYGYTF.

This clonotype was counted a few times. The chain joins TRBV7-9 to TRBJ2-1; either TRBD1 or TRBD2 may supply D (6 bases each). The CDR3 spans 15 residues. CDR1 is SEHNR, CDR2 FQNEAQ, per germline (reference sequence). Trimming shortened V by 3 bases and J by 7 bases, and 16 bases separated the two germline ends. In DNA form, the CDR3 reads TGTGCCAGCAGCTTGCTGGGGGGCGATAGAAATGAGCAGTTCTTC. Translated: CASSLLGGDRNEQFF. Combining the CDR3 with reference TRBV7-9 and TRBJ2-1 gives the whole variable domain DTGVSQNPRHKITKRGQNVTFRCDPISEHNRLYWYRQTLGQGPEFLTYFQNEAQLEKSRLLSDRFSAERPKGSFSTLEIQRTEQGDSAMYLCASSLLGGDRNEQFFGPGTRLTVL.

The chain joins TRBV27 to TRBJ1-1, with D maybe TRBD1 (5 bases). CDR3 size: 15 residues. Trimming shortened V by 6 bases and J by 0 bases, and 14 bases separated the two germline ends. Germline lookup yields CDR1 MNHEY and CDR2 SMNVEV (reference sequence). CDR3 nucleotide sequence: TGTGCCAGCAGCGCCATCAGGGTTTTGAACACTGAAGCTTTCTTT. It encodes CASSAIRVLNTEAFF.

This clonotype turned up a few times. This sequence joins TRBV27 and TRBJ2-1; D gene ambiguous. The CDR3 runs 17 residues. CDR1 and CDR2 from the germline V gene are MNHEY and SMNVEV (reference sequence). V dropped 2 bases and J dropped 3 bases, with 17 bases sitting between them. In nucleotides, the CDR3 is TGTGCCAGCAGTTTAAATTCGCTGCCGGGCTACTACAATGAGCAGTTCTTC. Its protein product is CASSLNSLPGYYNEQFF.

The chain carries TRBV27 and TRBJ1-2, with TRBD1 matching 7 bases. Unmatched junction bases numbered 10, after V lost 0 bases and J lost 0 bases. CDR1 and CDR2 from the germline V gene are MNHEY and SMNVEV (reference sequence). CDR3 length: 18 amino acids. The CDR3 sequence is CASSLSSAGGLANYGYTF. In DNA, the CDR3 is TGTGCCAGCAGTTTATCGTCGGCAGGGGGTTTAGCTAACTATGGCTACACCTTC.

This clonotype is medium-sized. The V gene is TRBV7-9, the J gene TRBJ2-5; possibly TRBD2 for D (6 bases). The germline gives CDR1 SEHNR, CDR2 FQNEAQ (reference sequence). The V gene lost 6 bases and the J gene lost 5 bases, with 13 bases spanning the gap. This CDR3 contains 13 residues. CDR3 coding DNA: TGTGCCAGCAGATGGGGAGGCGATGAGACCCAGTACTTC. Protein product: CASRWGGDETQYF.

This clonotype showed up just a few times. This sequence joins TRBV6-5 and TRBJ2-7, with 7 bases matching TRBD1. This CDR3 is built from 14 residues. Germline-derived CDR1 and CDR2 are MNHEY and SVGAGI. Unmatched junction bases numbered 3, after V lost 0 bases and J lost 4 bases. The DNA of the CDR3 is TGTGCCAGCAGTTACTCGGGGACAGATTACGAGCAGTACTTC. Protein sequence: CASSYSGTDYEQYF.

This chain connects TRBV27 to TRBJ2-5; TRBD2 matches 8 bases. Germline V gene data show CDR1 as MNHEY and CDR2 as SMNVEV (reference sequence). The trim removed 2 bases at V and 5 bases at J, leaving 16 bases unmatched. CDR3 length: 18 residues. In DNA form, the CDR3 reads TGTGCCAGCAGTTTAAACCCCCCACGAGCGGGAGTCTTGGAGACCCAGTACTTC. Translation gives CASSLNPPRAGVLETQYF.